These 24 T cell receptor beta chains were all obtained from the same sample, sequenced in a study of blood T cell repertoires in COVID-19. Generated by immunoSEQ multiplex PCR, the TCRdb table keeps only in-frame clones and is missing some. This table has about 120,000 clones, less than 75% appearing once. Sequencing was carried out using peripheral blood. The receptors shown here come from a human donor with acute or convalescent COVID-19. The donor label of this sample is uncertain.

V gene TRBV27 combines with J gene TRBJ1-1, with a tentative D call TRBD1 (5 bases). The ends were cut back, 4 bases at V and 6 bases at J, with 12 bases in the middle. Germline CDR1 and CDR2: MNHEY and SMNVEV (reference sequence). This CDR3 is 13 amino acids long. CDR3 loop: CASSYPGGAEAFF. The CDR3 DNA reads TGTGCCAGCAGTTACCCGGGGGGGGCTGAAGCTTTCTTT.

J is TRBJ2-6 and V is TRBV19, with D uncertain. This CDR3 spans 15 amino acids. In germline, CDR1 is LNHDA, CDR2 SQIVND (reference sequence). V was cut by 3 bases and J by 1 base, with 7 bases left in between. The CDR3 protein is CASSMRRSGANVLTF. The CDR3 DNA is TGTGCCAGTAGTATGCGGCGTTCTGGGGCCAACGTCCTGACTTTC. Using reference TRBV19 and TRBJ2-6 for the parts outside the CDR3, the full variable domain is DGGITQSPKYLFRKEGQNVTLSCEQNLNHDAMYWYRQDPGQGLRLIYYSQIVNDFQKGDIAEGYSVSREKKESFPLTVTSAQKNPTAFYLCASSMRRSGANVLTFGAGSRLTVL.

With regard to this clone: Other DNA sequences in the sample encode the same CDR3. The chain has TRBV25-1 and TRBJ1-4; 8 bases are a match to TRBD1. The ends lost 9 bases at V and 8 bases at J; junction bases unmatched: 8. Germline V gene sequence: CDR1 MGHDK, CDR2 SYGVNS. The CDR3 is 13 residues long. CDR3 coding DNA: TGTGCCAGTTCCAGGGGGCGCGGGGAAAAACTGTTTTTT. Its translation: CASSRGRGEKLFF.

The genes are TRBV7-8 and TRBJ1-2; D is unresolved. This CDR3 is 14 amino acids long. Trimming took off 8 bases at V and 1 base at J, with 14 bases between the two ends. Germline V gives CDR1 SGHVS, CDR2 FQNEAQ. CDR3 DNA: TGTGCCAGCCGGCCTAGTACGGTTAACTATGGCTACACCTTC. It encodes CASRPSTVNYGYTF.

In its sample, this clone was seen once. The chain has TRBV19 and TRBJ1-2; no definite D call. V was cut by 5 bases and J by 4 bases, with 14 bases left in between. This CDR3 contains 14 residues. Germline-derived CDR1 and CDR2 are LNHDA and SQIVND (reference sequence). The CDR3 region is CASSGERQSYGYTF. CDR3 coding DNA: TGTGCCAGTAGTGGAGAGAGGCAATCCTATGGCTACACCTTC. The full variable domain, with the rest looked up from reference TRBV19 and TRBJ1-2, is DGGITQSPKYLFRKEGQNVTLSCEQNLNHDAMYWYRQDPGQGLRLIYYSQIVNDFQKGDIAEGYSVSREKKESFPLTVTSAQKNPTAFYLCASSGERQSYGYTFGSGTRLTVV.

This rearrangement joins TRBV23-1 to TRBJ1-2; D is unclear. TRBV23-1 is annotated as an ORF whose role is uncertain. This CDR3 contains 14 residues. With 1 base removed from V and 1 base from J, the gap between germline ends came to 7 bases. The DNA of the CDR3 is TGCGCCAGCAGTCAATGTGGGCATAACTATGGCTACACCTTC. It encodes CASSQCGHNYGYTF.

This chain joins TRBV6-5 and TRBJ1-2; no clear D. Germline loops: CDR1 MNHEY, CDR2 SVGAGI. The CDR3 spans 12 residues. V lost 7 bases, J lost 7 bases, and 13 bases lay in between. Written as DNA, the CDR3 is TGTGCCAGCACCCGGACGGAGGTTGGCTACACCTTC. This encodes CASTRTEVGYTF.

The rearrangement links TRBV9 to TRBJ2-5; 10 positions agree with TRBD2. The CDR3 has 16 residues. Germline CDR1 and CDR2: SGDLS and YYNGEE. Trimming removed 0 bases from V and 3 bases from J; junction bases left unmatched: 5. CDR3 protein: CASSVEAGGPKETQYF. The CDR3 nucleotides are TGTGCCAGCAGCGTAGAAGCGGGGGGGCCTAAAGAGACCCAGTACTTC.

This sequence joins TRBV5-8 and TRBJ1-2, with 9 bases that match TRBD1. The CDR3 covers 13 residues. The ends lost 10 bases at V and 0 bases at J; junction bases unmatched: 4. Germline CDR1 reads SGHTS; CDR2 reads YDEGEE. The CDR3 region has the DNA TGTGCCGGAGACAGGGGGTCTAACTATGGCTACACCTTC. This encodes CAGDRGSNYGYTF.

The rearrangement uses TRBV9 and TRBJ1-2, with D hard to call. This CDR3 region has 12 residues. Per the germline V gene, CDR1 is SGDLS and CDR2 is YYNGEE. Trimming took off 7 bases at V and 8 bases at J, with 15 bases between the two ends. CDR3 nucleotides: TGTGCCAGCTCCGACGCGGGAAGAGGCTACACCTTC. Its protein is CASSDAGRGYTF.

The chain recombines TRBV28 with TRBJ2-5, with 12 bases aligning to TRBD2. CDR1 is MDHEN, CDR2 SYDVKM, per germline. This CDR3 is built from 15 residues. The V and J ends lost 3 bases and 6 bases, in that order; junction bases with no gene match: 5. The CDR3 sequence is CASSFPSGGAKTQYF. The CDR3, as DNA: TGTGCCAGCAGTTTCCCTAGCGGGGGGGCTAAGACCCAGTACTTC.

This clone was counted between two and nine times. The rearrangement joins TRBV7-9 to TRBJ2-1; 9 bases fit TRBD1. Per the germline V gene, CDR1 is SEHNR and CDR2 is FQNEAQ (reference sequence). Trimming removed 2 bases from V and 7 bases from J; junction bases left unmatched: 6. The CDR3 sequence is 15 residues long. CDR3 nucleotides: TGTGCCAGCAGCTTATTCCGGACAGGGGTGAATGAGCAGTTCTTC. Residues: CASSLFRTGVNEQFF.

The V gene is TRBV5-6, the J gene TRBJ2-5, with D perhaps matching TRBD1 (6 bases). V was cut by 2 bases and J by 1 base, with 12 bases left in between. The CDR3 sequence is 15 residues long. Germline CDR1 reads SGHDT; CDR2 reads YYEEEE. CDR3 in DNA: TGTGCCAGCAGCTTTACACAAGGGGGCCAAGAGACCCAGTACTTC. It encodes CASSFTQGGQETQYF. Together with reference TRBV5-6 and TRBJ2-5, the CDR3 gives the full variable domain: DAGVTQSPTHLIKTRGQQVTLRCSPKSGHDTVSWYQQALGQGPQFIFQYYEEEERQRGNFPDRFSGHQFPNYSSELNVNALLLGDSALYLCASSFTQGGQETQYFGPGTRLLVL.

The rearrangement uses TRBV10-2 and TRBJ2-3, with 11 positions matching TRBD2. J lost 6 bases, V lost 0 bases, and 8 bases had no gene match. In germline, CDR1 is WSHSY, CDR2 SAAADI. The CDR3 contains 17 residues. Here the CDR3 reads CASSESVAGGTSDTQYF. The CDR3 nucleotides are TGCGCCAGCAGTGAGTCCGTAGCGGGGGGGACCTCGGATACGCAGTATTTT.

The CDR3 sequence: CASSLTGNTGELFF. In DNA, the CDR3 is TGTGCCAGCAGCTTGACAGGGAACACCGGGGAGCTGTTTTTT. The chain employs TRBV11-2 and TRBJ2-2, with D perhaps matching TRBD1 (6 bases). The CDR3 has 14 residues. V dropped 3 bases and J dropped 1 base, with 6 bases sitting between them. Germline V gene sequence: CDR1 SGHAT, CDR2 FQNNGV.

The gene calls are TRBV29-1 and TRBJ2-5; 9 bases line up with TRBD2. The CDR3 is 16 amino acids. CDR1 SQVTM and CDR2 ANQGSEA come from the germline V gene. V lost 3 bases, J lost 4 bases, and 12 bases stayed unmatched. CDR3 residues: CSVDSVSGGLRETQYF. In DNA, the CDR3 is TGCAGCGTTGATTCAGTTAGCGGGGGTTTAAGAGAGACCCAGTACTTC.

The gene calls are TRBV6-5 and TRBJ1-1, with a possible D match to TRBD1 (5 bases). The CDR3 is 14 amino acids. Per the germline V gene, CDR1 is MNHEY and CDR2 is SVGAGI. V was cut by 4 bases and J by 1 base, with 10 bases left in between. In DNA form, the CDR3 reads TGTGCCAGCAGTTCCACAGGAAAGAACACTGAAGCTTTCTTT. This gives the protein CASSSTGKNTEAFF.

This sequence joins TRBV28 and TRBJ2-4, with D possibly being TRBD2 (6 bases). V was shortened by 7 bases and J by 1 base, with 20 bases between the two germline ends. This CDR3 spans 17 amino acids. CDR1 and CDR2 from the germline V gene are MDHEN and SYDVKM. Written as DNA, the CDR3 is TGTGCCAGCAATCTTAGCGGTCCCTCGGCGGCCAAAAACATTCAGTACTTC. This encodes CASNLSGPSAAKNIQYF.

The chain employs TRBV2 and TRBJ1-6, with D possibly matching TRBD1 (5 bases). V gave up 5 bases and J gave up 13 bases, with 12 bases separating them. CDR1 is SNHLY and CDR2 is FYNNEI in the germline V gene. The length of the CDR3 is 12 residues. This CDR3 reads CASSFHRQPLHF. The CDR3, as DNA: TGTGCCAGCAGTTTCCACAGACAGCCCCTCCACTTT.

The chain has TRBV6-5 and TRBJ2-7, with 8 nucleotides matching TRBD1. J gave up 1 base and V 6 bases, and 5 bases lay outside the gene matches. The CDR3 is made up of 14 amino acids. Germline CDR1 MNHEY, CDR2 SVGAGI. Here the CDR3 reads CASSYRDRSYEQYF. CDR3 nucleotides: TGTGCCAGCAGCTACCGGGACAGGTCCTACGAGCAGTACTTC.

This clone was seen only a few times. The rearrangement joins TRBV20-1 to TRBJ1-1; TRBD1 is a possible D gene (5 bases). Germline CDR1 is DFQATT and CDR2 is SNEGSKA (reference sequence). The CDR3 spans 11 residues. V was trimmed by 5 bases and J by 7 bases, leaving 11 bases between them. CDR3 sequence (DNA): TGCAGTGCTCTCGGGGGAGTTGAAGCTTTCTTT. Amino acids: CSALGGVEAFF.

The V gene is TRBV2, the J gene TRBJ1-2, with D possibly TRBD1 on 6 matching bases. V lost 7 bases and J lost 5, with 20 bases in between. CDR1 and CDR2 (germline): SNHLY, FYNNEI. This CDR3 contains 15 residues. The CDR3 region is CASTQSVGAGYGYTF. DNA of the CDR3: TGTGCCAGCACTCAAAGTGTGGGGGCGGGTTATGGCTACACCTTC.

The chain links TRBV5-1 to TRBJ2-4; tentative D call: TRBD2 (5 bases). The CDR3 runs to 18 residues. The V end was cut by 2 bases, the J end by 1 base, with 19 bases between. CDR1 SGHRS and CDR2 YFSETQ come from the germline V gene. CDR3 protein: CASSFLAGTALAKNIQYF. CDR3 in DNA: TGCGCCAGCAGCTTCCTGGCGGGTACAGCCCTGGCCAAAAACATTCAGTACTTC.

The rearrangement joins TRBV6-5 to TRBJ2-7, with D unresolved. Germline values: CDR1 MNHEY, CDR2 SVGAGI. The CDR3 extends over 14 amino acids. Trimming took off 7 bases at V and 2 bases at J, with 15 bases between the two ends. The CDR3 spells CASTPGSTAYEQYV. The CDR3 bases are TGTGCCAGCACTCCCGGAAGCACAGCCTACGAGCAGTACGTC.